The 28 T cell receptor beta chains below were found in one sample sequenced in a study of T cells in Graves' hyperthyroidism and ophthalmopathy. Amplification of TCR beta CDR3 regions used RNA as the template. With the HTBI primer set, the TCR CDR3 went through a first round of RT-PCR. TCRdb re-called the multiplex PCR reads through MiXCR, storing one row per CDR3 protein. The table records over 450,000 distinct CDR3 sequences, approximately 14% of them present only once. The sequenced sample consisted of blood. These receptors were collected from a woman under 30 with Graves' hyperthyroidism.

This clonotype was seen ten or more times. V usage is TRBV6-1 and J usage is TRBJ1-1, with no clear D. The CDR3 extends over 15 amino acids. V was pared by 1 base and J by 0 bases, with 9 bases between. CDR1 and CDR2 from the germline V gene are MNHNS and SASEGT. CDR3 nucleotides: TGTGCCAGCAGTGAAGACGGCAGGATGAACACTGAAGCTTTCTTT. Its translation: CASSEDGRMNTEAFF.

Points on this clonotype: A read error may produce the germline difference seen at one junction end. V gene TRBV7-6 combines with J gene TRBJ2-1; TRBD1 might be the D (5 bases). The CDR3 runs 15 residues. Germline V gives CDR1 SGHVS, CDR2 FNYEAQ. CDR3: CASRIGESIYNGQFF. For the CDR3, the DNA is TGTGCCAGCAGAATAGGGGAATCGATTTACAATGGGCAGTTCTTC.

This clonotype was detected only a few times. The CDR3 reads CASSWRDEQYF. The CDR3 DNA reads as TGTGCCAGCAGTTGGCGCGACGAGCAGTACTTC. V and J are TRBV27 and TRBJ2-7; D not certain. The CDR3 runs to 11 residues. Trimming left V 4 bases short and J 5 bases short, with 6 bases between. From germline, CDR1 is MNHEY and CDR2 SMNVEV (reference sequence).

This clonotype was observed at least ten times. This sequence joins TRBV9 and TRBJ1-1, with no clear D. This CDR3 is 13 amino acids long. V lost 3 bases, J lost 0 bases, and 6 bases lay in between. Germline V gives CDR1 SGDLS, CDR2 YYNGEE. Here the CDR3 DNA reads TGTGCCAGCAGCGCACAGCTGAACACTGAAGCTTTCTTT. Translating it yields CASSAQLNTEAFF.

The table lists this clonotype with many counts. V is TRBV19 and J is TRBJ1-1; no definite D call. This CDR3 region has 13 residues. In germline, CDR1 is LNHDA, CDR2 SQIVND (reference sequence). The germline V and J ends were trimmed by 6 bases and 4 bases, with 12 bases remaining between them. The DNA of the CDR3 is TGTGCCAGTAGGCCCGACTTTGGCACTGAAGCTTTCTTT. Encoded protein: CASRPDFGTEAFF.

This clonotype was picked up many times. The gene calls are TRBV2 and TRBJ1-1; the D gene is possibly TRBD1 (5 bases). The CDR3 spans 14 residues. V was pared by 0 bases and J by 3 bases, with 8 bases between. Germline V gene data show CDR1 as SNHLY and CDR2 as FYNNEI. Written as DNA, the CDR3 is TGTGCCAGCAGTGAAGCTGGGGGGGACACTGAAGCTTTCTTT. Translation gives CASSEAGGDTEAFF.

In this sample, this clonotype turned up many times. J is TRBJ1-1 and V is TRBV11-1, with D unclear. Germline CDR1 and CDR2: SGHAT and FQDESV (reference sequence). The CDR3 length is 14 residues. Trimming cost V 6 bases and J 3 bases, with 14 bases left between them. This chain's CDR3 is CASRTLSRDTEAFF. The CDR3 coding sequence is TGTGCCAGCAGGACCCTATCGAGGGACACTGAAGCTTTCTTT.

This clonotype was recorded at least ten times. This chain links TRBV7-8 with TRBJ2-1; the D gene could be TRBD1 or TRBD2 (5 bases each). The CDR3 loop spans 12 amino acids. The germline V and J ends were trimmed by 5 bases and 11 bases, with 13 bases remaining between them. Germline loops: CDR1 SGHVS, CDR2 FQNEAQ. The CDR3 reads CASSGDLLKQFF. CDR3 DNA sequence: TGTGCCAGCAGCGGGGACCTCCTCAAGCAGTTCTTC. Using reference TRBV7-8 and TRBJ2-1 for the parts outside the CDR3, the full variable domain is GAGVSQSPRYKVAKRGQDVALRCDPISGHVSLFWYQQALGQGPEFLTYFQNEAQLDKSGLPSDRFFAERPEGSVSTLKIQRTQQEDSAVYLCASSGDLLKQFFGPGTRLTVL.

The chain couples TRBV28 to TRBJ2-2; 7 bases are shared with TRBD1. Per the germline V gene, CDR1 is MDHEN and CDR2 is SYDVKM. This CDR3 has 19 amino acids. V trimming: 2 bases; J trimming: 6 bases; junction bases outside the gene matches: 18. CDR3 nucleotides: TGTGCCAGCAGTTTAAAAATCACAGGGGCCGTTTATAGTCCCGGGGAGCTGTTTTTT. Amino acids: CASSLKITGAVYSPGELFF.

The chain combines TRBV29-1 with TRBJ1-5; D unresolved. This CDR3 has 13 residues. CDR1 is SQVTM, CDR2 ANQGSEA, per germline. The ends were cut back, 3 bases at V and 2 bases at J, with 8 bases in the middle. CDR3 nucleotides: TGCAGCGTTGAGGAAGAGCGCAATCAGCCCCAGCATTTT. Protein: CSVEEERNQPQHF.

This clonotype occurred a few times. This chain links TRBV30 with TRBJ2-1, with D perhaps TRBD2 (5 bases). In germline, CDR1 is GTSNPN, CDR2 SVGIG (reference sequence). V was pared by 2 bases and J by 9 bases, with 17 bases between. The CDR3 totals 14 residues. The CDR3 DNA follows: TGTGCCTGGAGTCCCACTACCCTTGAGGGTGAGCAGTTCTTC. Its protein is CAWSPTTLEGEQFF.

This clonotype occurred many times. The V gene is TRBV11-2, the J gene TRBJ2-1, with D perhaps TRBD2 (6 bases). V lost 1 base and J 15 bases, leaving 13 bases between the germline ends. This CDR3 contains 12 residues. CDR1 and CDR2 from the germline V gene are SGHAT and FQNNGV. The CDR3 reads CASSLGTIQAFF. In nucleotides, the CDR3 is TGTGCCAGCAGCTTAGGGACTATTCAGGCGTTCTTC.

This chain uses TRBV7-9 with TRBJ1-4, with D perhaps matching TRBD1 (6 bases). The germline V and J ends were trimmed by 8 bases and 0 bases, with 16 bases remaining between them. Germline lookup yields CDR1 SEHNR and CDR2 FQNEAQ (reference sequence). CDR3 size: 16 residues. The chain's CDR3 is CASARGTKSTNEKLFF. Written as DNA, the CDR3 is TGTGCCAGCGCTAGGGGGACGAAATCAACTAATGAAAAACTGTTTTTT.

V gene TRBV5-6 combines with J gene TRBJ2-1; D might be TRBD2 (6 bases). CDR1 and CDR2 from the germline V gene are SGHDT and YYEEEE. The CDR3 loop spans 16 amino acids. Deletions cut 3 bases from V and 8 bases from J, with 21 bases between. CDR3 in amino acids: CASSSQRRARWYEQFF. Written as DNA, the CDR3 is TGTGCCAGCAGCTCGCAACGGAGGGCGCGGTGGTATGAGCAGTTCTTC.

The chain employs TRBV9 and TRBJ1-1; tentatively, D is TRBD1 (5 bases). The V end was cut by 2 bases, the J end by 0 bases, with 17 bases between. Germline-derived CDR1 and CDR2 are SGDLS and YYNGEE. The CDR3 runs to 17 residues. The CDR3 here is CASSVPENDSMNTEAFF. CDR3 nucleotides: TGTGCCAGCAGCGTCCCAGAAAACGACAGCATGAACACTGAAGCTTTCTTT.

The table lists this clonotype with a count of one. This could be a read error, since a much larger clone is one nucleotide away. The genes are TRBV30 and TRBJ1-5, with D possibly matching TRBD1 (6 bases). TRBJ2-3 matches the DNA end more closely, so the J call is doubtful. Germline V gives CDR1 GTSNPN, CDR2 SVGIG (reference sequence). The CDR3 sequence is 13 residues long. In DNA form, the CDR3 reads TGTGCCTGGGGTACAGGGTGGGAGCAGCCCCAGTATTTT. Its protein product is CAWGTGWEQPQYF.

This clonotype was recorded a few times. This chain connects TRBV29-1 to TRBJ2-6, with no clear D. The CDR3 sequence is 17 residues long. Trimming cost V 5 bases and J 4 bases, with 21 bases left between them. Germline values: CDR1 SQVTM, CDR2 ANQGSEA. DNA of the CDR3: TGCAGCGTTTTGGACCCCTACAACCAGGTCGGGGCCAACGTCCTGACTTTC. As protein: CSVLDPYNQVGANVLTF.

There are a few counts of this clonotype. The chain has TRBV9 and TRBJ2-1; D may match TRBD1 or TRBD2 (5 bases each). Trimming left V 3 bases short and J 8 bases short, with 21 bases between. Per the germline V gene, CDR1 is SGDLS and CDR2 is YYNGEE. The CDR3 is 16 residues long. The CDR3 coding sequence is TGTGCCAGCAGCGCATATCCGGGACCTCCCCTCGATGAGCAGTTCTTC. It encodes CASSAYPGPPLDEQFF.

The gene calls are TRBV28 and TRBJ2-5; the match to TRBD2 covers 9 bases. The CDR3 spans 14 residues. V lost 6 bases and J lost 3; bases outside the gene matches: 5. Per germline, CDR1 MDHEN and CDR2 SYDVKM. The CDR3 bases are TGTGCCAGCAGACTTAGCGGGAGTAAAGAGACCCAGTACTTC. This sequence encodes CASRLSGSKETQYF.

This clonotype was detected many times. The chain has TRBV30 and TRBJ1-4; no reliable D call. This CDR3 comprises 15 residues. CDR1 and CDR2 (germline): GTSNPN, SVGIG (reference sequence). V shed 5 bases and J shed 0 bases, with 13 bases lying between them. CDR3: CAWFPRLATNEKLFF. Written as DNA, the CDR3 is TGTGCCTGGTTCCCCCGACTTGCAACTAATGAAAAACTGTTTTTT. The whole variable domain, filled in from reference TRBV30 and TRBJ1-4, reads SQTIHQWPATLVQPVGSPLSLECTVEGTSNPNLYWYRQAAGRGLQLLFYSVGIGQISSEVPQNLSASRPQDRQFILSSKKLLLSDSGFYLCAWFPRLATNEKLFFGSGTQLSVL.

This clonotype came up many times. The genes are TRBV6-1 and TRBJ1-3, with 8 bases matching TRBD1. V lost 7 bases, J lost 4 bases, and 18 bases stayed unmatched. The CDR3 is 18 residues long. Germline CDR1 and CDR2: MNHNS and SASEGT. CDR3 in amino acids: CASIPGQAQPGRGNTIYF. CDR3 in DNA: TGTGCCAGCATTCCGGGACAGGCCCAACCCGGGAGAGGAAACACCATATATTTT.

In this sample, this clonotype turned up many times. This sequence joins TRBV24-1 and TRBJ2-7, with 9 bases aligning to TRBD1. Per germline, CDR1 KGHDR and CDR2 SFDVKD. CDR3 length: 15 residues. The V and J ends lost 5 bases and 5 bases, in that order; junction bases with no gene match: 9. In nucleotides, the CDR3 is TGTGCCACCAGTGCCCCGGGACAGGGCGACCACGAGCAGTACTTC. As protein: CATSAPGQGDHEQYF.

This clonotype was counted many times. This chain joins TRBV24-1 and TRBJ2-1; D gene ambiguous. This CDR3 region has 15 residues. Germline V lookup: CDR1 KGHDR, CDR2 SFDVKD. Trimming cost V 6 bases and J 5 bases, with 16 bases left between them. CDR3 nucleotides: TGTGCCACCAGTCGATTAGGTGGGGAAAACAATGAGCAGTTCTTC. Residues: CATSRLGGENNEQFF.

V usage is TRBV19 and J usage is TRBJ2-1; TRBD1 might be the D (5 bases). The CDR3 covers 16 residues. From germline, CDR1 is LNHDA and CDR2 SQIVND (reference sequence). The V end lost 6 bases, the J end lost 6 bases, and 21 bases lay between the germline ends. The CDR3 DNA reads as TGTGCCAGTAGATTCCTCTACAGGAAAGGTCTCAATGAGCAGTTCTTC. The encoded protein is CASRFLYRKGLNEQFF. The whole variable domain, filled in from reference TRBV19 and TRBJ2-1, reads DGGITQSPKYLFRKEGQNVTLSCEQNLNHDAMYWYRQDPGQGLRLIYYSQIVNDFQKGDIAEGYSVSREKKESFPLTVTSAQKNPTAFYLCASRFLYRKGLNEQFFGPGTRLTVL.

This clonotype was picked up a small number of times. The CDR3 region has the DNA TGTGCCAGCAGTCCCCTCGGGACTAGCGGTGAGCAGTTCTTC. Translation gives CASSPLGTSGEQFF. The rearrangement uses TRBV6-1 and TRBJ2-1, with 11 bases matching TRBD2. This CDR3 has 14 amino acids. Germline V CDR1 and CDR2: MNHNS, SASEGT. The V and J ends lost 5 bases and 9 bases, in that order; junction bases with no gene match: 6.

This clonotype was picked up many times. The V gene is TRBV6-1, the J gene TRBJ1-5; no definite D call. Germline lookup yields CDR1 MNHNS and CDR2 SASEGT. The germline V and J ends were trimmed by 5 bases and 5 bases, with 10 bases remaining between them. The length of the CDR3 is 13 residues. CDR3 amino acids: CASSPRQDQPQHF. CDR3 in DNA: TGTGCCAGCAGTCCCCGACAAGATCAGCCCCAGCATTTT.

V is TRBV27 and J is TRBJ2-5; TRBD1 aligns across 7 bases. The length of the CDR3 is 14 residues. Germline V gene data show CDR1 as MNHEY and CDR2 as SMNVEV (reference sequence). The V segment lost 5 bases and the J segment 4 bases; nucleotides outside the gene matches: 7. CDR3 bases: TGTGCCAGCAGTCTCTTCGGGACAGCAGAGACCCAGTACTTC. Protein: CASSLFGTAETQYF.

There are many counts of this clonotype. This chain links TRBV12-3 or TRBV12-4 with TRBJ2-2; D gene ambiguous. The CDR3 contains 11 residues. Trimming stripped 6 bases from V and 6 bases from J, with 5 bases between. CDR3: CASSFPGELFF. The CDR3 DNA follows: TGTGCCAGCAGCTTTCCCGGGGAGCTGTTTTTT.